The 29 T cell receptor beta chains reported below all come from one sample, sequenced in a study of shared clonotypes between healthy human individuals. Naivety among CD8 cells was defined by CD45RO negativity and positive CCR7 selection, thereby excluding terminally differentiated effector memory CD45RA+ cells. Method: immunoSEQ multiplex PCR; TCRdb's copy keeps in-frame clones and lacks some. The repertoire includes roughly 2 million clones, just under 95% of them detected once, and 0.85% to 1.2% sits in the top ten. Source material: naive CD8+ T cells sorted from blood. The receptors were gathered from a man aged 18-30 years in good health.

V and J are TRBV5-1 and TRBJ2-3; D call uncertain. Germline V gene lookup returns CDR1 SGHRS and CDR2 YFSETQ. CDR3 length: 16 amino acids. Trimming removed 2 bases from V and 2 bases from J, with 15 bases in between. CDR3 nucleotides: TGCGCCAGCAGCTTTCGTGGCCTAAGCCCCACAGATACGCAGTATTTT. Residues: CASSFRGLSPTDTQYF.

The chain employs TRBV6-5 and TRBJ1-5, with D perhaps matching TRBD1 (6 bases). The CDR3 loop spans 14 amino acids. The V end lost 6 bases, the J end lost 3 bases, and 12 bases lay between the germline ends. Germline V CDR1 and CDR2: MNHEY, SVGAGI. The CDR3 here is CASRAGASNQPQHF. The CDR3 DNA sequence: TGTGCCAGCAGAGCAGGGGCCTCCAATCAGCCCCAGCATTTT.

The chain employs TRBV7-9 and TRBJ2-1, with 10 bases matching TRBD2. The CDR3 runs to 15 residues. Germline-derived CDR1 and CDR2 are SEHNR and FQNEAQ (reference sequence). The junction had 5 bases not matched to a gene; V was cut back by 4 bases and J by 5 bases. CDR3 protein: CASSWASGSHNEQFF. Written as DNA, the CDR3 is TGTGCCAGCAGCTGGGCTAGCGGGAGCCACAATGAGCAGTTCTTC.

The chain is built from TRBV7-6 and TRBJ2-3, with 10 bases matching TRBD2. The trim removed 0 bases at V and 6 bases at J, leaving 3 bases unmatched. The germline V gene encodes CDR1 SGHVS and CDR2 FNYEAQ. This CDR3 spans 15 amino acids. CDR3 amino acids: CASSLASGRSDTQYF. The CDR3 DNA sequence: TGTGCCAGCAGCTTAGCTAGCGGGAGGTCGGATACGCAGTATTTT.

The chain uses TRBV15 and TRBJ2-2; D is ambiguous. Deletions cut 0 bases from V and 9 bases from J, with 8 bases between. Germline assignment: CDR1 LNHNV and CDR2 YYDKDF (reference sequence). This CDR3 has 13 residues. The CDR3 DNA is TGTGCCACCAGCAGAGAACTGGCCCGGGAGCTGTTTTTT. As protein: CATSRELARELFF. The full variable domain, with the rest looked up from reference TRBV15 and TRBJ2-2, is DAMVIQNPRYQVTQFGKPVTLSCSQTLNHNVMYWYQQKSSQAPKLLFHYYDKDFNNEADTPDNFQSRRPNTSFCFLDIRSPGLGDTAMYLCATSRELARELFFGEGSRLTVL.

This chain links TRBV27 with TRBJ2-7, with D possibly being TRBD1 or TRBD2 (5 bases each). CDR3 size: 15 residues. V gave up 5 bases and J gave up 5 bases, with 19 bases separating them. Germline CDR1 reads MNHEY; CDR2 reads SMNVEV (reference sequence). The CDR3 region is CASSVGDGAYDEQYF. The CDR3 coding sequence is TGTGCCAGCAGTGTTGGGGACGGCGCCTACGACGAGCAGTACTTC.

This rearrangement joins TRBV7-9 to TRBJ2-3, with 9 bases lining up with TRBD1. Looked up from germline, CDR1 is SEHNR and CDR2 is FQNEAQ (reference sequence). The V and J ends lost 5 bases and 4 bases, in that order; junction bases with no gene match: 10. The CDR3 has 16 residues. CDR3 in amino acids: CASSPHTGGWSDTQYF. In DNA form, the CDR3 reads TGTGCCAGCAGCCCCCACACAGGGGGCTGGTCAGATACGCAGTATTTT.

Comments on this clone: Other nucleotide sequences in the sample specify the same CDR3. This chain links TRBV6-5 with TRBJ2-7, with unresolved D. Trimming pared 6 bases from V and 0 bases from J, leaving 9 bases between. Germline values: CDR1 MNHEY, CDR2 SVGAGI. This CDR3 has 13 amino acids. CDR3 protein: CASSPVGSYEQYF. Written as DNA, the CDR3 is TGTGCCAGCAGCCCAGTGGGCTCCTACGAGCAGTACTTC.

The chain employs TRBV4-1 and TRBJ2-1; D may match TRBD1 or TRBD2 (5 bases each). V was trimmed by 4 bases and J by 9 bases, leaving 25 bases between them. CDR1 and CDR2 (germline): MGHRA, YSYEKL. This CDR3 is built from 17 residues. The CDR3: CASSPGDPTDRDVEQFF. DNA for the CDR3: TGCGCCAGCAGCCCAGGAGACCCCACCGACCGGGACGTTGAGCAGTTCTTC.

The chain is built from TRBV2 and TRBJ2-3; 13 nucleotides line up with TRBD2. Trimming at V came to 6 bases and at J to 6 bases, leaving 9 bases not matched to a gene. Germline V gives CDR1 SNHLY, CDR2 FYNNEI. The CDR3 has 16 amino acids. CDR3 in amino acids: CASSPGLAGVKDTQYF. The CDR3 DNA is TGTGCCAGCAGCCCAGGACTAGCGGGAGTCAAGGATACGCAGTATTTT.

As concerns this clone: The same CDR3 is also encoded by other DNA sequences in this sample. The chain couples TRBV9 to TRBJ2-7; 7 bases fit TRBD1. The CDR3 sequence is 14 residues long. Germline trimming cut 2 bases from V and 2 bases from J; bases unmatched to any gene: 4. CDR1 is SGDLS and CDR2 is YYNGEE in the germline V gene. The DNA for the CDR3 is TGTGCCAGCAGCGTGGGGACAGCGACCTACGAGCAGTACTTC. The encoded protein is CASSVGTATYEQYF.

The chain joins TRBV5-6 to TRBJ2-7; 8 bases are a match to TRBD1. This CDR3 has 14 residues. In germline, CDR1 is SGHDT, CDR2 YYEEEE. The trim removed 4 bases at V and 3 bases at J, leaving 6 bases unmatched. This CDR3 reads CASSKGQGNYEQYF. In DNA, the CDR3 is TGTGCCAGCAGCAAAGGACAGGGTAACTACGAGCAGTACTTC.

The chain employs TRBV5-6 and TRBJ2-1; 8 positions agree with TRBD2. V shed 4 bases and J 6 bases; nucleotides not matched to a gene: 6. The V gene's germline CDR1 is SGHDT and CDR2 YYEEEE. The CDR3 sequence is 14 residues long. The CDR3 is CASSPGGGFNEQFF. The DNA for the CDR3 is TGTGCCAGCAGCCCCGGCGGGGGGTTCAATGAGCAGTTCTTC. Drawing the rest from reference TRBV5-6 and TRBJ2-1, the complete variable domain is DAGVTQSPTHLIKTRGQQVTLRCSPKSGHDTVSWYQQALGQGPQFIFQYYEEEERQRGNFPDRFSGHQFPNYSSELNVNALLLGDSALYLCASSPGGGFNEQFFGPGTRLTVL.

The chain uses TRBV29-1 and TRBJ2-2; TRBD2 might be the D (6 bases). Germline assignment: CDR1 SQVTM and CDR2 ANQGSEA. The CDR3 runs 14 residues. V lost 4 bases, J lost 0 bases, and 9 bases lay in between. DNA of the CDR3: TGCAGCGTTGTTAGGACTACGAACACCGGGGAGCTGTTTTTT. This sequence encodes CSVVRTTNTGELFF.

The chain is built from TRBV27 and TRBJ1-6; D remains ambiguous. The CDR3 is 15 residues long. V was cut by 2 bases and J by 7 bases, with 12 bases left in between. Germline CDR1 is MNHEY and CDR2 is SMNVEV (reference sequence). CDR3 loop: CASSLGRVGNSPLHF. The CDR3 coding sequence is TGTGCCAGCAGTTTAGGGAGGGTTGGGAATTCACCCCTCCACTTT.

The gene calls are TRBV6-1 and TRBJ2-5; D call uncertain. Germline V lookup: CDR1 MNHNS, CDR2 SASEGT. This CDR3 has 13 amino acids. V gave up 4 bases and J gave up 0 bases, with 6 bases separating them. In nucleotides, the CDR3 is TGTGCCAGCAGTGGCTACAACCAAGAGACCCAGTACTTC. Its protein product is CASSGYNQETQYF.

The chain has TRBV6-5 and TRBJ2-7; possibly TRBD1 or TRBD2 for D (7 bases each). Looked up from germline, CDR1 is MNHEY and CDR2 is SVGAGI. The CDR3 runs 15 residues. Trimming stripped 6 bases from V and 1 base from J, with 16 bases between. CDR3 nucleotides: TGTGCCAGCAGCCCAGGGAGGGGGCTTTCCTACGAGCAGTACTTC. Its translation is CASSPGRGLSYEQYF.

The genes are TRBV19 and TRBJ2-1; 12 bases fit TRBD2. This CDR3 has 19 residues. Germline V CDR1 and CDR2: LNHDA, SQIVND (reference sequence). V trimming: 1 base; J trimming: 0 bases; junction bases outside the gene matches: 7. CDR3 bases: TGTGCCAGTAGTATAGGGGGGACTAGCGGGTTCCCCTCCTACAATGAGCAGTTCTTC. Protein sequence: CASSIGGTSGFPSYNEQFF.

DNA for the CDR3: TGTGCCAGTAGTTCTCCGGCTAGCGGGAGCGAGCAGTTCTTC. Its protein product is CASSSPASGSEQFF. The rearrangement joins TRBV19 to TRBJ2-1, with 10 bases aligning to TRBD2. With V trimmed by 5 bases and J by 10 bases, 8 bases remained unmatched. CDR1 is LNHDA and CDR2 is SQIVND in the germline V gene (reference sequence). This CDR3 is built from 14 residues.

This clone came up once. The J gene is TRBJ2-7, the V gene TRBV7-9, with 10 bases identical to TRBD2. CDR1 and CDR2 (germline): SEHNR, FQNEAQ (reference sequence). The CDR3 is made up of 16 amino acids. The V segment lost 5 bases and the J segment 2 bases; nucleotides outside the gene matches: 9. In DNA, the CDR3 is TGTGCCAGCAGCCCTCATCCTAGCGGGGGAACCTACGAGCAGTACTTC. Its translation: CASSPHPSGGTYEQYF.

This chain uses TRBV28 with TRBJ2-5; D is possibly TRBD1 or TRBD2 (5 bases each). V lost 5 bases and J 1 base, leaving 11 bases between the germline ends. Germline V lookup: CDR1 MDHEN, CDR2 SYDVKM. The CDR3 loop spans 14 amino acids. For the CDR3, the DNA is TGTGCCAGCAGTACCTCGGGGCCCCAAGAGACCCAGTACTTC. This translates into CASSTSGPQETQYF.

Remarks on this clone: Other DNA sequences from this sample encode an identical CDR3 as well. This chain links TRBV5-1 with TRBJ2-3, with D tentatively TRBD1 (5 bases). CDR3 length equals 13 residues. Trimming shortened V by 0 bases and J by 4 bases, and 6 bases separated the two germline ends. Per the germline V gene, CDR1 is SGHRS and CDR2 is YFSETQ. The CDR3: CASSLAGPDTQYF. CDR3 nucleotide sequence: TGCGCCAGCAGCTTGGCAGGGCCAGATACGCAGTATTTT. Combining the CDR3 with reference TRBV5-1 and TRBJ2-3 gives the whole variable domain KAGVTQTPRYLIKTRGQQVTLSCSPISGHRSVSWYQQTPGQGLQFLFEYFSETQRNKGNFPGRFSGRQFSNSRSEMNVSTLELGDSALYLCASSLAGPDTQYFGPGTRLTVL.

The chain joins TRBV28 to TRBJ1-1, with 10 bases fitting TRBD1. The CDR3 is made up of 13 amino acids. The junction had 0 bases not matched to a gene; V was cut back by 4 bases and J by 4 bases. CDR1 is MDHEN and CDR2 is SYDVKM in the germline V gene. CDR3 loop: CASSWTGGTEAFF. DNA for the CDR3: TGTGCCAGCAGTTGGACAGGGGGCACTGAAGCTTTCTTT.

The chain carries TRBV5-4 and TRBJ1-1; a weak D match, TRBD1 (5 bases). In germline, CDR1 is SGHNT, CDR2 YYREEE (reference sequence). Trimming left V 3 bases short and J 6 bases short, with 15 bases between. The CDR3 consists of 14 residues. The CDR3 loop is CASSWGGGIPEAFF. The CDR3 DNA reads as TGTGCCAGCAGCTGGGGCGGAGGTATCCCTGAAGCTTTCTTT.

The chain carries TRBV2 and TRBJ2-5; 15 nucleotides match TRBD2. The CDR3 is 15 residues long. The V segment lost 8 bases and the J segment 2 bases; nucleotides outside the gene matches: 3. The V gene's germline CDR1 is SNHLY and CDR2 FYNNEI. Here the CDR3 DNA reads TGTGCCAGCGGGGGACTAGCGGGGGGTCAAGAGACCCAGTACTTC. Protein: CASGGLAGGQETQYF.

This chain joins TRBV5-6 and TRBJ2-7; D remains ambiguous. The CDR3 is 14 amino acids. Trimming stripped 0 bases from V and 2 bases from J, with 9 bases between. Germline CDR1 and CDR2: SGHDT and YYEEEE. This CDR3 reads CASSLVTAAYEQYF. As DNA, the CDR3 is TGTGCCAGCAGCTTGGTAACTGCCGCCTACGAGCAGTACTTC.

V is TRBV19 and J is TRBJ2-2; D is tentatively TRBD1 or TRBD2 (5 bases each). Germline V CDR1 and CDR2: LNHDA, SQIVND (reference sequence). CDR3 length equals 14 residues. Deletions cut 4 bases from V and 5 bases from J, with 11 bases between. The chain's CDR3 is CASSTGASTGELFF. The CDR3 region has the DNA TGTGCCAGTAGTACCGGGGCCTCGACCGGGGAGCTGTTTTTT.

The gene calls are TRBV28 and TRBJ2-3; TRBD2 matches at 11 bases. V lost 5 bases, J lost 3 bases, and 10 bases stayed unmatched. CDR1 is MDHEN, CDR2 SYDVKM, per germline. The CDR3 runs to 17 residues. The CDR3 DNA follows: TGTGCCAGCAGTCCCCGTGGTAGCGGGGGGGTAACAGATACGCAGTATTTT. As protein: CASSPRGSGGVTDTQYF.

The V call is TRBV5-1, the J call TRBJ2-1; TRBD2 is a possible D gene (5 bases). The V end was cut by 0 bases, the J end by 4 bases, with 14 bases between. Germline values: CDR1 SGHRS, CDR2 YFSETQ. The CDR3 spans 16 residues. CDR3 nucleotides: TGCGCCAGCAGCTTGGAAGGGTCAAGACTATACAATGAGCAGTTCTTC. Protein sequence: CASSLEGSRLYNEQFF.